A single sample is the source of the 25 T cell receptor beta chains below, sequenced in a study of T cell responses to AZD1222 COVID-19 vaccine. Method: immunoSEQ multiplex PCR; TCRdb's copy keeps in-frame clones and lacks some. The profile shows about 160,000 clones, almost 90% of them singletons. The input for sequencing was peripheral blood, taken on day 0 of AZD1222 vaccination. The origin of the receptors is an adult in good health.

The CDR3 nucleotides are TGTGCCAGCGCCGACCCAGGGCCTCACACCTTC. Translation: CASADPGPHTF. J is TRBJ1-2 and V is TRBV3-1 (or the pseudogene TRBV3-2), with a weak D call TRBD1 (5 bases). With 8 bases removed from V and 12 bases from J, the gap between germline ends came to 16 bases. Per the germline V gene, CDR1 is LGHDT and CDR2 is YNNKEL (reference sequence). This CDR3 is 11 amino acids long.

V is TRBV5-8 and J is TRBJ1-1; D remains ambiguous. Germline lookup yields CDR1 SGHTS and CDR2 YDEGEE. V lost 1 base, J lost 6 bases, and 16 bases lay in between. The length of the CDR3 is 15 residues. CDR3 in amino acids: CASSLFLLGSAEAFF. The DNA for the CDR3 is TGTGCCAGCAGCTTGTTTTTATTGGGGTCGGCTGAAGCTTTCTTT.

CDR3 sequence: CATSRVPGQGALKEKLFF. DNA for the CDR3: TGTGCCACCAGCAGAGTCCCCGGACAGGGGGCACTAAAGGAAAAACTGTTTTTT. The V gene is TRBV15, the J gene TRBJ1-4; 11 nucleotides agree with TRBD1. The V gene's germline CDR1 is LNHNV and CDR2 YYDKDF (reference sequence). The V gene end was trimmed by 1 base and the J gene end by 8 bases; junction bases not matched to a gene: 12. The CDR3 runs to 18 residues.

The rearrangement uses TRBV21-1 and TRBJ2-1; the DNA was not used to check the table's D call, TRBD2. TRBV21-1 is a recognized pseudogene. This CDR3 contains 16 residues. The CDR3 DNA sequence: TGTGCCAGCAGCAAAGACCGCGGGGGGCCTCAGAATGAGCAGTTCTTC. Translating it yields CASSKDRGGPQNEQFF.

V usage is TRBV30 and J usage is TRBJ1-5; possible D gene TRBD1, 5 bases. Per the germline V gene, CDR1 is GTSNPN and CDR2 is SVGIG (reference sequence). The length of the CDR3 is 13 residues. V was cut by 0 bases and J by 7 bases, with 10 bases left in between. The CDR3 region has the DNA TGTGCCTGGAGTGTGGGGGGGGAACAGCCCCAGCATTTT. Translating gives CAWSVGGEQPQHF.

V and J are TRBV4-2 and TRBJ2-7; no definite D call. This CDR3 contains 16 residues. In germline, CDR1 is LGHNA, CDR2 YNFKEQ. The V end was cut by 0 bases, the J end by 3 bases, with 15 bases between. The chain's CDR3 is CASSQDTSSVLYEQYF. The CDR3 DNA reads TGTGCCAGCAGCCAAGATACCTCGTCTGTTCTCTACGAGCAGTACTTC.

A note on this clone: Additional DNA sequences in this sample encode the identical CDR3. The CDR3 protein is CASSPGRDTEAFF. The CDR3 coding sequence is TGTGCCAGCTCCCCGGGGAGGGACACTGAAGCTTTCTTT. The chain is built from TRBV7-9 and TRBJ1-1; D ambiguous. Trimming removed 8 bases from V and 3 bases from J, with 13 bases in between. Per the germline V gene, CDR1 is SEHNR and CDR2 is FQNEAQ (reference sequence). The CDR3 contains 13 residues.

The chain is built from TRBV7-2 and TRBJ2-7; a weak D match, TRBD2 (6 bases). This CDR3 contains 13 residues. Germline V gives CDR1 SGHTA, CDR2 FQGNSA. The ends were cut back, 3 bases at V and 1 base at J, with 7 bases in the middle. This CDR3 reads CASSLTSSYEQYF. Here the CDR3 DNA reads TGTGCCAGCAGCTTGACTAGTTCCTACGAGCAGTACTTC.

The chain links TRBV19 to TRBJ2-1; D unclear. CDR1 and CDR2 from the germline V gene are LNHDA and SQIVND (reference sequence). V gave up 0 bases and J gave up 9 bases, with 9 bases separating them. The CDR3 covers 13 residues. The CDR3 region has the DNA TGTGCCAGTAGTATAGATGGGTTTGCTGAGCAGTTCTTC. Translation: CASSIDGFAEQFF.

This chain links TRBV7-8 with TRBJ1-2; 8 bases are shared with TRBD1. V lost 1 base and J lost 4; bases outside the gene matches: 8. This CDR3 comprises 16 residues. Germline V gene data show CDR1 as SGHVS and CDR2 as FQNEAQ. The CDR3 nucleotides read TGTGCCAGCAGCTTAGGTGGCCAGGGGGCGCCCTATGGCTACACCTTC. This sequence encodes CASSLGGQGAPYGYTF.

The V and J genes are TRBV2 and TRBJ2-7; D possibly corresponds to TRBD2 (6 bases). V lost 7 bases, J lost 4 bases, and 20 bases lay in between. Germline V gives CDR1 SNHLY, CDR2 FYNNEI. This CDR3 contains 15 residues. The CDR3 sequence: CASKGGSGRIYEQYF. Here the CDR3 DNA reads TGTGCCAGCAAAGGAGGCTCGGGGAGGATATACGAGCAGTACTTC.

The table lists this clone with a count of one. The J gene is TRBJ1-4, the V gene TRBV29-1; 8 bases match TRBD1. The CDR3 covers 12 residues. Germline values: CDR1 SQVTM, CDR2 ANQGSEA. Trimming removed 7 bases from V and 7 bases from J; junction bases left unmatched: 5. The CDR3 region is CSASQGAEKLFF. CDR3 in DNA: TGCAGCGCATCCCAGGGGGCTGAAAAACTGTTTTTT.

This chain joins TRBV18 and TRBJ2-7; D unclear. CDR1 and CDR2 from the germline V gene are KGHSH and LQKENI. Trimming pared 2 bases from V and 1 base from J, leaving 12 bases between. CDR3 length: 15 residues. CDR3 amino acids: CASSPTGQVSYEQYF. CDR3 bases: TGTGCCAGCTCACCAACCGGTCAAGTTTCCTACGAGCAGTACTTC.

The rearrangement links TRBV28 to TRBJ1-5; 8 nucleotides line up with TRBD1. Germline V lookup: CDR1 MDHEN, CDR2 SYDVKM. The CDR3 runs 14 residues. Losses at the gene ends were 5 bases for V and 7 bases for J; bases not matched to a gene: 7. CDR3 in amino acids: CASSPQGASQPQHF. The CDR3 nucleotides are TGTGCCAGCAGTCCCCAGGGGGCGAGCCAGCCCCAGCATTTT.

The chain has TRBV14 and TRBJ1-1, with D possibly matching TRBD1 (5 bases). CDR1 is SGHDN, CDR2 FVKESK, per germline. CDR3 size: 13 residues. Trimming took off 4 bases at V and 6 bases at J, with 12 bases between the two ends. CDR3 region: CASSPRTTSEAFF. In DNA form, the CDR3 reads TGTGCCAGCAGCCCGCGGACAACATCTGAAGCTTTCTTT.

The J gene is TRBJ2-1, the V gene TRBV28; 9 bases are shared with TRBD1. The junction had 13 bases not matched to a gene; V was cut back by 3 bases and J by 7 bases. This CDR3 is 17 amino acids long. From germline, CDR1 is MDHEN and CDR2 SYDVKM. CDR3 coding DNA: TGTGCCAGCAGTTTCATTATTAACAGGGGGCCTTGGAATGAGCAGTTCTTC. Translating gives CASSFIINRGPWNEQFF. The variable domain in full, with the rest retrieved from reference TRBV28 and TRBJ2-1, is DVKVTQSSRYLVKRTGEKVFLECVQDMDHENMFWYRQDPGLGLRLIYFSYDVKMKEKGDIPEGYSVSREKKERFSLILESASTNQTSMYLCASSFIINRGPWNEQFFGPGTRLTVL.

The CDR3 loop reads CASSIWTGARNYGYTF. The CDR3 DNA follows: TGTGCCAGTAGTATTTGGACAGGGGCGCGGAACTATGGCTACACCTTC. The J gene is TRBJ1-2, the V gene TRBV19, with 9 bases matching TRBD1. Germline CDR1 and CDR2: LNHDA and SQIVND (reference sequence). CDR3 length: 16 amino acids. J gave up 2 bases and V 3 bases, and 7 bases lay outside the gene matches.

In regard to this clone: At the DNA level, this CDR3 is encoded by other sequences in the same sample as well. The genes are TRBV7-2 and TRBJ1-2; 8 bases fit TRBD1. Germline CDR1 reads SGHTA; CDR2 reads FQGNSA. The length of the CDR3 is 14 residues. Trimming cost V 2 bases and J 3 bases; bases outside gene matches: 2. The CDR3 sequence: CASSLIQGDYGYTF. CDR3 coding DNA: TGTGCCAGCAGCTTAATACAGGGGGACTATGGCTACACCTTC.

The chain recombines TRBV5-5 with TRBJ1-2; tentative D call: TRBD1 (5 bases). Trimming shortened V by 0 bases and J by 4 bases, and 10 bases separated the two germline ends. This CDR3 comprises 14 residues. Germline-derived CDR1 and CDR2 are SGHKS and YYEKEE (reference sequence). In DNA form, the CDR3 reads TGTGCCAGCAGCTTGGATGACAGCCTCTATGGCTACACCTTC. Amino acid sequence: CASSLDDSLYGYTF.

The chain combines TRBV24-1 with TRBJ2-5; 7 nucleotides agree with TRBD1. The germline V gene has CDR1 KGHDR and CDR2 SFDVKD. The length of the CDR3 is 16 residues. The ends lost 3 bases at V and 0 bases at J; junction bases unmatched: 6. The DNA of the CDR3 is TGTGCCACCAGTGATCTCCATCAGGGGGACCAAGAGACCCAGTACTTC. Protein product: CATSDLHQGDQETQYF.

This chain connects TRBV13 to TRBJ2-7, with D uncertain. The germline V gene encodes CDR1 PRHDT and CDR2 FYEKMQ (reference sequence). Trimming took off 10 bases at V and 1 base at J, with 17 bases between the two ends. The CDR3 length is 14 residues. CDR3 residues: CATSSQAISYEQYF. CDR3 nucleotides: TGTGCCACCTCCTCTCAGGCCATATCCTACGAGCAGTACTTC.

This chain connects TRBV5-1 to TRBJ1-5; possibly TRBD1 for D (6 bases). The CDR3 contains 16 residues. Looked up from germline, CDR1 is SGHRS and CDR2 is YFSETQ. Trimming left V 10 bases short and J 0 bases short, with 20 bases between. The CDR3 reads CACMGGESNSNQPQHF. The CDR3 nucleotides read TGCGCCTGTATGGGGGGCGAATCTAATAGCAATCAGCCCCAGCATTTT.

In DNA, the CDR3 is TGCGCCAGCAGCCTCAGCACAGGGACAATCGGAGCTTTCTTT. As protein: CASSLSTGTIGAFF. The chain joins TRBV4-1 to TRBJ1-1; TRBD1 is a possible D gene (6 bases). The V and J ends lost 4 bases and 10 bases respectively, with 19 bases between them. This CDR3 is built from 14 residues. Germline CDR1 is MGHRA and CDR2 is YSYEKL.

This chain connects TRBV7-2 to TRBJ1-5; 7 positions agree with TRBD1. The ends lost 6 bases at V and 1 base at J; junction bases unmatched: 3. CDR1 and CDR2 from the germline V gene are SGHTA and FQGNSA. The length of the CDR3 is 14 residues. The CDR3 here is CASSRQGSNQPQHF. CDR3 coding DNA: TGTGCCAGCAGTCGACAGGGAAGCAATCAGCCCCAGCATTTT.

The chain is built from TRBV19 and TRBJ1-1; no clear D gene. Trimming removed 1 base at V and 11 bases at J, with 8 bases between. CDR3 size: 11 residues. The germline V gene encodes CDR1 LNHDA and CDR2 SQIVND (reference sequence). This chain's CDR3 is CASSIVTRAFF. The CDR3 DNA reads as TGTGCCAGTAGTATAGTTACAAGGGCTTTCTTT.